The clone carrying this TCR beta chain was seen a handful of times. Each patient went into thyroid surgery without having received any treatment. This sample was taken from a study of metastatic and nonmetastatic thyroid tumors. This CDR3 is 14 amino acids long. Trimming left V 2 bases short and J 2 bases short, with 10 bases between. Germline V gives CDR1 MNHEY, CDR2 SVGAGI. MiXCR re-clonotyped the PCR reads for TCRdb. The sample lists roughly 14,000 clones, less than 35% seen once, with roughly 24% in the top ten. Sequencing input: tumor tissue. This clonotype was sampled from a female donor with papillary thyroid cancer or a benign thyroid nodule (not recorded which). Some clones in this sample may be carry-over from other donors' samples. V gene TRBV6-5 combines with J gene TRBJ2-7, with unresolved D. The CDR3 loop is CASSYEHGTYEQYF. Written as DNA, the CDR3 is TGTGCCAGCAGTTACGAACATGGAACCTACGAGCAGTACTTC.